Listed below are T cell receptor beta chains from one sample, sequenced in a study of T-cell memory formation after mild COVID-19. TCRdb reprocessed the 5' RACE reads with MiXCR, giving one entry per CDR3 protein. The data hold a few hundred thousand distinct CDR3 sequences, with under 25% observed a single time. Sequenced: PBMCs or a T cell subset sorted from them (not recorded which). Source of these receptors: an adult woman who had mild COVID-19 (a few samples of this study predate the infection). Cell type and time point are not known. CDR3s include the opening cysteine and the closing phenylalanine or tryptophan. Each record gives: clone size, CDR3 length, V gene, J gene, D gene, CDR3 protein, CDR3 DNA. The D gene is left open where the match is weak. Rows may omit the clone size; those that give it use once, few, many or a size class.

size: few
length: 14
V: TRBV12-3/TRBV12-4
J: TRBJ2-5
D: .
CDR3: CASSYPGRVETQYF
DNA: TGTGCCAGCAGTTACCCTGGACGCGTAGAGACCCAGTACTTC

size: .
length: 12
V: TRBV7-8
J: TRBJ1-1
D: .
CDR3: CASSFLNTEAFF
DNA: TGTGCCAGCAGCTTCCTGAACACTGAAGCTTTCTTT

size: .
length: 13
V: TRBV25-1
J: TRBJ1-1
D: .
CDR3: CASSEWENTEAFF
DNA: TGTGCCAGCAGTGAATGGGAGAACACTGAAGCTTTCTTT

size: .
length: 14
V: TRBV5-1
J: TRBJ2-3
D: .
CDR3: CASSLTGSGDTQYF
DNA: TGCGCCAGCAGCTTGACAGGGTCGGGAGATACGCAGTATTTT

size: .
length: 18
V: TRBV15
J: TRBJ2-6
D: .
CDR3: CATSRHGTRYSGANVLTF
DNA: TGTGCCACCAGCAGACACGGGACGCGATATAGTGGGGCCAACGTCCTGACTTTC

size: few
length: 13
V: TRBV12-3/TRBV12-4
J: TRBJ2-5
D: TRBD1
CDR3: CASSLSGGGTQYF
DNA: TGTGCCAGCAGTTTGTCAGGGGGCGGGACCCAGTACTTC

size: few
length: 15
V: TRBV19
J: TRBJ1-2
D: .
CDR3: CASSPSDRLFYGYTF
DNA: TGTGCCAGTAGTCCGTCCGACAGGCTGTTTTATGGCTACACCTTC

size: .
length: 14
V: TRBV20-1
J: TRBJ1-4
D: .
CDR3: CSARDKQSNEKLFF
DNA: TGCAGTGCTAGAGATAAACAGTCAAATGAAAAACTGTTTTTT

size: few
length: 18
V: TRBV18
J: TRBJ2-3
D: TRBD2
CDR3: CASSPQGLAGAARDTQYF
DNA: TGTGCCAGCTCACCCCAGGGACTAGCGGGGGCCGCTAGAGATACGCAGTATTTT

size: few
length: 12
V: TRBV24-1
J: TRBJ2-1
D: .
CDR3: CATSDLNGKGFF
DNA: TGTGCCACCAGTGATTTGAACGGGAAGGGGTTCTTC

size: many
length: 17
V: TRBV14
J: TRBJ2-3
D: TRBD1
CDR3: CASSQYRGTGNKDTQYF
DNA: TGTGCCAGCAGCCAGTATCGCGGGACAGGGAACAAAGATACGCAGTATTTT

size: .
length: 13
V: TRBV29-1
J: TRBJ2-7
D: .
CDR3: CSADVWGSYEQYF
DNA: TGCAGCGCCGATGTCTGGGGTTCCTACGAGCAGTACTTC

size: .
length: 12
V: TRBV3-1
J: TRBJ2-7
D: TRBD1
CDR3: CASSLPGQGPYF
DNA: TGTGCCAGCAGCCTCCCCGGACAGGGACCGTACTTC

size: few
length: 15
V: TRBV12-3/TRBV12-4
J: TRBJ2-1
D: TRBD1
CDR3: CASSQTGGGYNEQFF
DNA: TGTGCCAGCAGCCAAACAGGGGGTGGCTACAATGAGCAGTTCTTC

size: few
length: 16
V: TRBV12-3/TRBV12-4
J: TRBJ1-3
D: .
CDR3: CASSGRAGESGNTIYF
DNA: TGTGCCAGCAGTGGCCGCGCGGGCGAATCTGGAAACACCATATATTTT

size: .
length: 16
V: TRBV2
J: TRBJ2-7
D: TRBD1
CDR3: CASSLSGTGSYYEQYF
DNA: TGTGCCAGCAGTCTGTCCGGGACAGGATCGTACTACGAGCAGTACTTC

size: few
length: 14
V: TRBV5-1
J: TRBJ2-7
D: .
CDR3: CASSPWGAGNEQYF
DNA: TGCGCCAGCAGCCCGTGGGGCGCGGGAAACGAGCAGTACTTC

size: .
length: 20
V: TRBV7-2
J: TRBJ2-3
D: TRBD2
CDR3: CASSLIGSRLAGGPGDTQYF
DNA: TGTGCCAGCAGTTTAATCGGGTCGAGACTAGCGGGAGGGCCAGGAGATACGCAGTATTTT

size: .
length: 14
V: TRBV12-3/TRBV12-4
J: TRBJ1-1
D: .
CDR3: CASNRGGINTEAFF
DNA: TGTGCCAGCAATAGGGGCGGGATAAACACTGAAGCTTTCTTT

size: few
length: 12
V: TRBV30
J: TRBJ2-5
D: .
CDR3: CAWRYSPETQYF
DNA: TGTGCCTGGAGGTACAGCCCAGAGACCCAGTACTTC

size: .
length: 14
V: TRBV20-1
J: TRBJ2-5
D: .
CDR3: CSARGYPVQETQYF
DNA: TGCAGTGCTAGAGGATACCCAGTCCAAGAGACCCAGTACTTC

size: .
length: 17
V: TRBV9
J: TRBJ2-1
D: TRBD1
CDR3: CASSVVPDRGSYKEQFF
DNA: TGTGCCAGCAGCGTAGTGCCGGACAGGGGTTCCTACAAGGAGCAGTTCTTC

size: .
length: 17
V: TRBV2
J: TRBJ1-1
D: .
CDR3: CASSPSRDSSWGTEAFF
DNA: TGTGCCAGCAGTCCGTCCCGGGACTCGTCTTGGGGCACTGAAGCTTTCTTT

size: .
length: 16
V: TRBV12-3/TRBV12-4
J: TRBJ2-2
D: .
CDR3: CASRLLSGPNTGELFF
DNA: TGTGCCAGCAGACTCCTGTCCGGACCGAACACCGGGGAGCTGTTTTTT

size: few
length: 17
V: TRBV15
J: TRBJ1-1
D: .
CDR3: CATSTTLPRGRSTEAFF
DNA: TGTGCCACCAGCACGACCCTACCCAGGGGTAGGAGCACTGAAGCTTTCTTT

size: .
length: 13
V: TRBV7-9
J: TRBJ1-1
D: .
CDR3: CASSLATAGEAFF
DNA: TGTGCCAGCAGCTTAGCCACAGCAGGTGAAGCTTTCTTT

size: .
length: 13
V: TRBV29-1
J: TRBJ1-5
D: .
CDR3: CSVVLPGDQPQHF
DNA: TGCAGCGTTGTACTCCCCGGGGATCAGCCCCAGCATTTT

size: .
length: 13
V: TRBV24-1
J: TRBJ2-7
D: .
CDR3: CATSRTDSYEQYF
DNA: TGTGCCACTTCCCGGACGGACAGCTACGAGCAGTACTTC

size: .
length: 19
V: TRBV11-2
J: TRBJ2-1
D: .
CDR3: CASSLRVVKGDGTYNEQFF
DNA: TGTGCCAGCAGCCTTAGGGTGGTCAAGGGCGACGGGACCTACAATGAGCAGTTCTTC

size: few
length: 18
V: TRBV20-1
J: TRBJ2-7
D: TRBD1
CDR3: CSARASATRTGGRYEQYF
DNA: TGCAGTGCTAGAGCTTCGGCGACGAGGACAGGGGGCCGTTACGAGCAGTACTTC

size: few
length: 13
V: TRBV7-2
J: TRBJ1-2
D: .
CDR3: CASSPLANYGYTF
DNA: TGTGCCAGCAGCCCTCTAGCTAACTATGGCTACACCTTC

size: .
length: 16
V: TRBV24-1
J: TRBJ1-2
D: .
CDR3: CATSDPRRGRDYGYTF
DNA: TGTGCCACCAGTGATCCAAGGCGAGGGCGGGACTATGGCTACACCTTC

size: .
length: 16
V: TRBV5-6
J: TRBJ1-1
D: .
CDR3: CASSYIQDDMNTEAFF
DNA: TGTGCCAGCAGTTATATCCAAGACGATATGAACACTGAAGCTTTCTTT

size: .
length: 15
V: TRBV20-1
J: TRBJ2-4
D: TRBD2
CDR3: CSATLPGLEGNIQYF
DNA: TGCAGTGCTACTCTTCCGGGACTAGAGGGAAACATTCAGTACTTC

size: .
length: 14
V: TRBV20-1
J: TRBJ2-2
D: TRBD1
CDR3: CSARFRGQTGELFF
DNA: TGCAGTGCTAGATTCAGGGGACAGACCGGGGAGCTGTTTTTT

size: .
length: 18
V: TRBV7-8
J: TRBJ2-3
D: .
CDR3: CASSYSGLWGRGTDTQYF
DNA: TGTGCCAGCAGCTACTCCGGACTATGGGGACGAGGCACAGATACGCAGTATTTT

size: many
length: 13
V: TRBV20-1
J: TRBJ2-1
D: TRBD1
CDR3: CSVLRQGFNEQFF
DNA: TGCAGTGTGCTTCGACAGGGGTTCAATGAGCAGTTCTTC

size: .
length: 16
V: TRBV6-2/TRBV6-3
J: TRBJ2-7
D: .
CDR3: CASSWGMWGFSYEQYF
DNA: TGTGCCAGCAGTTGGGGGATGTGGGGCTTCTCCTACGAGCAGTACTTC

size: .
length: 15
V: TRBV29-1
J: TRBJ1-4
D: TRBD1
CDR3: CSVVSQGAGREKLFF
DNA: TGCAGCGTTGTGTCCCAGGGGGCAGGAAGGGAAAAACTGTTTTTT

size: .
length: 14
V: TRBV10-3
J: TRBJ2-1
D: .
CDR3: CAIKRRDSYNEQFF
DNA: TGTGCCATCAAAAGGCGGGACTCCTACAATGAGCAGTTCTTC

size: .
length: 13
V: TRBV15
J: TRBJ2-7
D: .
CDR3: CATSRDRRHEQYF
DNA: TGTGCCACCAGCAGAGATCGACGCCACGAGCAGTACTTC

size: .
length: 13
V: TRBV2
J: TRBJ2-1
D: .
CDR3: CASSDEAYNEQFF
DNA: TGTGCCAGCAGTGACGAGGCTTACAATGAGCAGTTCTTC

size: .
length: 15
V: TRBV6-4
J: TRBJ2-7
D: .
CDR3: CASKVGGVGSYEQYF
DNA: TGTGCCAGCAAGGTTGGCGGGGTGGGCTCCTACGAGCAGTACTTC

size: many
length: 15
V: TRBV5-8
J: TRBJ2-2
D: TRBD1
CDR3: CASSPGQGWAGELFF
DNA: TGTGCCAGCAGCCCCGGACAGGGTTGGGCCGGGGAGCTGTTTTTT

size: few
length: 16
V: TRBV5-1
J: TRBJ2-6
D: .
CDR3: CASSLGVGAGANVLTF
DNA: TGCGCCAGCAGCTTGGGGGTAGGGGCTGGGGCCAACGTCCTGACTTTC